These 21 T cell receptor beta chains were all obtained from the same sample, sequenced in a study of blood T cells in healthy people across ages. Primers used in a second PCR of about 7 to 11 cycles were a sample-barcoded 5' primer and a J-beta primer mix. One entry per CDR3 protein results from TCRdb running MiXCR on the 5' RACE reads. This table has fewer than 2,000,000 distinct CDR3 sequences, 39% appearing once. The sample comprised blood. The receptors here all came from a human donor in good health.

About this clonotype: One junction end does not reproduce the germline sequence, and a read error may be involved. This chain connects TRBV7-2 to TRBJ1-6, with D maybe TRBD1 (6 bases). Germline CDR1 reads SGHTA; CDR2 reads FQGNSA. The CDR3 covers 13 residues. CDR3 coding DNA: TGTGCCAGCAGCTTCGACAGGACGGAACCCTTCCACTTT. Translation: CASSFDRTEPFHF.

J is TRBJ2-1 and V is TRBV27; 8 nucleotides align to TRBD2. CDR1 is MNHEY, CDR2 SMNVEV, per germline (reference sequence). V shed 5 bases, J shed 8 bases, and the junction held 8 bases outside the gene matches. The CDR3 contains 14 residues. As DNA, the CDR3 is TGTGCCAGCAGTCCCGTAGCGGGGAGGGATGAGCAGTTCTTC. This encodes CASSPVAGRDEQFF.

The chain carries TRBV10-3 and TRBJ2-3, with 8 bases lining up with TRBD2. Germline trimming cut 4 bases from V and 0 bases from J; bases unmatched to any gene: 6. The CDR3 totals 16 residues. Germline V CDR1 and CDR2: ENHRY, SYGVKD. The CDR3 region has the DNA TGTGCCATCAGTGGCGGACGGGGGGGTAGCACAGATACGCAGTATTTT. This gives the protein CAISGGRGGSTDTQYF.

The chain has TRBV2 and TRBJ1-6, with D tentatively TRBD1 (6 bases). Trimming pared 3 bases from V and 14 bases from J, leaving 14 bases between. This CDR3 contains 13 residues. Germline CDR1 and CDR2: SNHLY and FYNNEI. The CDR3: CASSDTGGAALHF. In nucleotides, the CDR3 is TGTGCCAGCAGTGATACGGGGGGCGCCGCCCTCCACTTT.

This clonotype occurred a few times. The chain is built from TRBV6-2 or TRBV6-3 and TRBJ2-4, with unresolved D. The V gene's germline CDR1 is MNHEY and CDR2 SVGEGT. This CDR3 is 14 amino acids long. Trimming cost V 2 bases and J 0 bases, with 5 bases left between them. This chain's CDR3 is CASSYGIAKNIQYF. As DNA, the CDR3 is TGTGCCAGCAGTTACGGTATAGCCAAAAACATTCAGTACTTC.

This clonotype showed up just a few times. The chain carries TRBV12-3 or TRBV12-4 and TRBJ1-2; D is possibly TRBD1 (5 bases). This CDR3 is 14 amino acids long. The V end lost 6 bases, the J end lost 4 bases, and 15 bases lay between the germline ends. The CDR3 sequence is CASSTRGGGYGYTF. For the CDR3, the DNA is TGTGCCAGCAGCACCCGGGGCGGGGGCTATGGCTACACCTTC.

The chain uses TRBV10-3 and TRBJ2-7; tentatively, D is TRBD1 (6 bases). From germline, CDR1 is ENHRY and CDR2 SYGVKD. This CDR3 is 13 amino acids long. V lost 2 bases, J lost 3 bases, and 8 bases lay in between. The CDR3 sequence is CAISERQDYEQYF. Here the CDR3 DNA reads TGTGCCATCAGTGAGCGACAGGACTACGAGCAGTACTTC.

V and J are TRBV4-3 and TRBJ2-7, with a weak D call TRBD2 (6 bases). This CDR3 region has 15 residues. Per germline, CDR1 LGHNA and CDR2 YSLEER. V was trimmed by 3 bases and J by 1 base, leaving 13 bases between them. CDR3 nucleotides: TGCGCCAGCAGCCATGACCGGGACTTTTCCTACGAGCAGTACTTC. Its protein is CASSHDRDFSYEQYF.

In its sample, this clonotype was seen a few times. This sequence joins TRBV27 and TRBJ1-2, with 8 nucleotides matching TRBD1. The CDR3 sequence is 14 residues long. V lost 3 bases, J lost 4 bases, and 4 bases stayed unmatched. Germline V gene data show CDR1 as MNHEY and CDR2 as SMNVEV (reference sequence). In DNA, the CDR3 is TGTGCCAGCAGTTTTGGGACAGGAACCTATGGCTACACCTTC. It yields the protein CASSFGTGTYGYTF.

This chain's CDR3 is CASTQTFTGANVLTF. The DNA of the CDR3 is TGTGCCAGCACTCAGACTTTCACTGGGGCCAACGTCCTGACTTTC. This sequence joins TRBV12-3 or TRBV12-4 and TRBJ2-6; no firm D call. V lost 7 bases and J lost 2, with 12 bases in between. The CDR3 covers 15 residues.

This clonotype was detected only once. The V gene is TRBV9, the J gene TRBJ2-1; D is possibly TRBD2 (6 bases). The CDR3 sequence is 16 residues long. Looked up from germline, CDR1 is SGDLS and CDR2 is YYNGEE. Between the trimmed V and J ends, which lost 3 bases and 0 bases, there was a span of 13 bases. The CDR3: CASSALAASSYNEQFF. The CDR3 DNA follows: TGTGCCAGCAGCGCCTTAGCGGCGAGCTCCTACAATGAGCAGTTCTTC. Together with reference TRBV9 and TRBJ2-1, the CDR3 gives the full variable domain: DSGVTQTPKHLITATGQRVTLRCSPRSGDLSVYWYQQSLDQGLQFLIQYYNGEERAKGNILERFSAQQFPDLHSELNLSSLELGDSALYFCASSALAASSYNEQFFGPGTRLTVL.

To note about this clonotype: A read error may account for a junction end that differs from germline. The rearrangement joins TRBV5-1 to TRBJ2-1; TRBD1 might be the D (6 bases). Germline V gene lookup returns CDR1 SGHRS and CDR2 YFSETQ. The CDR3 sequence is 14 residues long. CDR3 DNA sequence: TGCGCCAGCAACTTGTTCAGGACAGACAATGAGCAGTTCTTC. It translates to CASNLFRTDNEQFF.

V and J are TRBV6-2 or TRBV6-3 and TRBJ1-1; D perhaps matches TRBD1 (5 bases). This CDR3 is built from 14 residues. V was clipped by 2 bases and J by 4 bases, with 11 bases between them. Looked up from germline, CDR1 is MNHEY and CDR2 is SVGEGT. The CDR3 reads CASSYHGASTEAFF. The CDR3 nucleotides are TGTGCCAGCAGTTACCACGGGGCGAGCACTGAAGCTTTCTTT.

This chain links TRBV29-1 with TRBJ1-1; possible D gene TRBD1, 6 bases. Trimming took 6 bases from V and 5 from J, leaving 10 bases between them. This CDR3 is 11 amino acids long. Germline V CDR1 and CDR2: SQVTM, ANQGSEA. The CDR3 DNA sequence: TGCAGCGTCGAGACAGGAACTGAAGCTTTCTTT. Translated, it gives CSVETGTEAFF.

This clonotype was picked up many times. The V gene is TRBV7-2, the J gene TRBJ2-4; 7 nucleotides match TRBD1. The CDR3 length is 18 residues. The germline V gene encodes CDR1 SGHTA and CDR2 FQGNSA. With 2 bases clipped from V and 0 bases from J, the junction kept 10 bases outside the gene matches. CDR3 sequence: CASSLRGPTMKAKNIQYF. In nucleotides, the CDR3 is TGTGCCAGCAGCTTAAGGGGGCCCACGATGAAAGCCAAAAACATTCAGTACTTC.

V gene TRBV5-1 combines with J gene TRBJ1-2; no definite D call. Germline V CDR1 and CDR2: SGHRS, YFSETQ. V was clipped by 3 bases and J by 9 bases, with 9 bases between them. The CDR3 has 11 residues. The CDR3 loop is CASSYQDRYTF. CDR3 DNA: TGCGCCAGCAGCTATCAGGATCGCTACACCTTC.

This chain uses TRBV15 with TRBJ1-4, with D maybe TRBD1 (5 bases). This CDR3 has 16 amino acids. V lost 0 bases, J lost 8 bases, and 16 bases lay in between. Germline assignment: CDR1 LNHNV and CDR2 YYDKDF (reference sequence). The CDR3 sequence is CATSRDSPGDGEKLFF. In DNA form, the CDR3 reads TGTGCCACCAGCAGAGATTCACCGGGGGATGGCGAAAAACTGTTTTTT.

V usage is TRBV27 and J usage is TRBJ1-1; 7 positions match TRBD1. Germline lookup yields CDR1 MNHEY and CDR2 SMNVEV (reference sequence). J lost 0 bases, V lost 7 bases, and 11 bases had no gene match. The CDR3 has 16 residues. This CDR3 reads CASTNSGDSMNTEAFF. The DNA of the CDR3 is TGTGCCAGCACTAATTCGGGGGACAGCATGAACACTGAAGCTTTCTTT.

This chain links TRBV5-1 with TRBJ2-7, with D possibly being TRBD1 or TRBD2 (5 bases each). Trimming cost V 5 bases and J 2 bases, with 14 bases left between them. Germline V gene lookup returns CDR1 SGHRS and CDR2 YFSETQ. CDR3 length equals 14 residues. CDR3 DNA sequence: TGCGCCAGCAGAGAGGACGGGGCTACCTACGAGCAGTACTTC. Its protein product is CASREDGATYEQYF.

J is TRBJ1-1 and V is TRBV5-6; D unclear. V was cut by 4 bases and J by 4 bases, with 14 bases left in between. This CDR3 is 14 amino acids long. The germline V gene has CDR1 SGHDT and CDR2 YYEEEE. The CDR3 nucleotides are TGTGCCAGCAGCAGGAAACAGTTGAGCACTGAAGCTTTCTTT. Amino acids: CASSRKQLSTEAFF.

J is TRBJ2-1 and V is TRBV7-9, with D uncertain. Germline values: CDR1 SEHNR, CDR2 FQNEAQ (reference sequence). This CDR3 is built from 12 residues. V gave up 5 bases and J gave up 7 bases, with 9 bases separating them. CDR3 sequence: CASSVGINEQFF. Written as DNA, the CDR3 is TGTGCCAGCAGCGTTGGCATAAATGAGCAGTTCTTC.